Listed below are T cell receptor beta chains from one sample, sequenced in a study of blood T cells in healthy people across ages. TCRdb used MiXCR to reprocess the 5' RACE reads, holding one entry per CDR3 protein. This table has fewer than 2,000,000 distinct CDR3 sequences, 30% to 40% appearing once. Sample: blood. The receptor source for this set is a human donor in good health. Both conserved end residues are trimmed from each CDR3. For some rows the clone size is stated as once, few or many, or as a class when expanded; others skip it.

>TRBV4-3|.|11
ASSHGPGFGYT
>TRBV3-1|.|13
ASSQSSTGKTEAF
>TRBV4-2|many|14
ASSQTIGQEAETQY
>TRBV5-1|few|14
ASSLRLAGMADTQY
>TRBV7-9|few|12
ASSPTSLYNEQF
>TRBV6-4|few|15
ASSERSAGAYYNEQF
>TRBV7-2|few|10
ASSHYADTQY
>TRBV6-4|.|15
ASRPSGQGPKTDTQY
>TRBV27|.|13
ASSLVLATNEKLF
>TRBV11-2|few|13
ASSSTSGVRNEQF
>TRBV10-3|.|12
AIRLDRTPYEQY
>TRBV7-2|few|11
ASSPIPPYEQY
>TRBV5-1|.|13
ASSPGTGTYQPQH
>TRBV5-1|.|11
ASSLGTSGGYT
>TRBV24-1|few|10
ATSDLGDTQY
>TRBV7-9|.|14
ASSLGRGQGEYGYT
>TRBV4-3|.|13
ASSQARYDRGRQY
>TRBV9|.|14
ASSLGWAVGYNEQF
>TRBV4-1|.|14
ASSQGSAHSYNEQF
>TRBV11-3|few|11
ASSGTAGNGYT
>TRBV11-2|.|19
ASSSLPWEQVDGYYYYEQY
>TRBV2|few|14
ASSEILIGEMDEQF
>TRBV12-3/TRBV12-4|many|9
ASSLGGTQY
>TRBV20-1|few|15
SARDPGHSPGANVLT
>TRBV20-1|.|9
SAPRGTGYT
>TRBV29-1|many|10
SVHTGGGEQF
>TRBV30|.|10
AWSGVNYGYT
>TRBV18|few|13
ASSPTVQGGGEQY
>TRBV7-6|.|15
ASSLEAGANYGTEAF
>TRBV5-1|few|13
ASSPDPGSNQPQH
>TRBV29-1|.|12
SVEGTDSNQPQH
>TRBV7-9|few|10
ASPGQNEGYT
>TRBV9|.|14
ASSVESGTSYNEQF
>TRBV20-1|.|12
SASRAPGIRELF
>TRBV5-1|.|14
ASSLDLAGGVNEQF
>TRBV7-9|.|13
ASSLARDIEEKLF
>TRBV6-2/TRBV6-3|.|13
ASSTLPTNSYEQY
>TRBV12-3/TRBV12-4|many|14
ASSPHETGIFYEQY
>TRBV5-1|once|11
ASSFQQSYEQY
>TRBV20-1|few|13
SARDRGYSSYEQY
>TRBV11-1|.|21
ASSPNPARPVPGQGARSYEQY
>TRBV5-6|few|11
ASSVQETYGYT
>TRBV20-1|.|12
SARLPSGRETQY
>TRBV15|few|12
ATSKDRVYNEQF
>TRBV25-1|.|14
ASSEGSHFSTDTQY
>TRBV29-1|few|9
SVVGVYGYT
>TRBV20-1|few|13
SAIRDRGPPYEQY
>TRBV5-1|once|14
ASSLSGRTAYNEQF
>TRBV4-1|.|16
ASSQEENNRVLNTEAF
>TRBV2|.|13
ASHPSPRIYNEQF
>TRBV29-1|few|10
SVGGWGDTQY
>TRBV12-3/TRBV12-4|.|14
ASSLMWDRSNQPQH
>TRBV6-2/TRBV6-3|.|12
ASTNRDREETQY
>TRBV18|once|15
ASSPRLPRTGPGELF